This T cell receptor beta chain was found in a study of beta chain features in type 1 diabetes. Regarding the study as a whole: All four CD4+ subsets of Type 1 diabetes patients contained TCRB CDR3s that were moderately but significantly shorter.

On this clone itself: Its antigen is currently unknown.

TCRB transcripts that were expressed got sequenced, as all of the isolated RNA had been reverse transcribed. Repertoires were generated with immunoSEQ multiplex PCR, while TCRdb's copy carries only in-frame clones and drops some. This sample has a few hundred thousand clones; over 11% occur once, and the top ten carry 0.017%. The CDR3 totals 14 residues. CDR1 is MDHEN, CDR2 SYDVKM, per germline. V lost 2 bases and J lost 6, with 10 bases in between. V is TRBV28 and J is TRBJ2-2, with D possibly matching TRBD1 (6 bases). Sequenced material: naive CD4+ T cells from blood. The clonotype was recovered from a man younger than 45 with type 1 diabetes. CDR3: CASSLQGFAGELFF. CDR3 sequence (DNA): TGTGCCAGCAGTTTACAGGGGTTCGCCGGGGAGCTGTTTTTT.